This TCR beta chain was sequenced in a study of T cell responses to AZD1222 COVID-19 vaccine. TCRdb keeps only in-frame clones here, not all; method: immunoSEQ multiplex PCR. Of nearly 35,000 clones listed, 85% to 90% are singletons. Germline CDR1 SGHDN, CDR2 FVKESK. Trimming took 2 bases from V and 0 from J; bases not matched to a gene: 4. The CDR3 loop spans 16 amino acids. Some second doses came at about 4 weeks and others at about 12 weeks; these were pooled. Findings and limits, study-wide: White British ancestry dominated among donors, who included more females, and clonal diversity was possibly underestimated. The study found Spike-specific TCR breadth and depth rose after two AZD1222 doses.

On this clone: Its target is not known.

The source is an adult who received the AZD1222 COVID-19 vaccine. The source material was peripheral blood, sampled 28 days after the second AZD1222 dose. The chain joins TRBV14 to TRBJ1-3; 7 positions agree with TRBD1. CDR3 DNA: TGTGCCAGCAGCCAACAGGGGGTTAGCTCTGGAAACACCATATATTTT. Its protein product is CASSQQGVSSGNTIYF.